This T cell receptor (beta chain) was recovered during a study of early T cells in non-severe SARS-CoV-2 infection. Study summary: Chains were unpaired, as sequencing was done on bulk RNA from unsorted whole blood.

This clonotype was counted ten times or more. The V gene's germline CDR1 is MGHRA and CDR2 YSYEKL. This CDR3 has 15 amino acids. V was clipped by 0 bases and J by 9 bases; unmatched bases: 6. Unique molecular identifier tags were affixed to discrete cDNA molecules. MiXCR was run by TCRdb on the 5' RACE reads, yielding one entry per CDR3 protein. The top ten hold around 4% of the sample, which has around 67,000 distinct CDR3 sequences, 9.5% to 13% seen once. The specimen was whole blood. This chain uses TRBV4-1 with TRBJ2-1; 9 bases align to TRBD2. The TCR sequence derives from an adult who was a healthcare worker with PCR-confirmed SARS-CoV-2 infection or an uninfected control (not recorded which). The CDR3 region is CASSQEGLAGSEQFF. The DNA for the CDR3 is TGCGCCAGCAGCCAAGAAGGTCTAGCGGGGAGTGAGCAGTTCTTC.